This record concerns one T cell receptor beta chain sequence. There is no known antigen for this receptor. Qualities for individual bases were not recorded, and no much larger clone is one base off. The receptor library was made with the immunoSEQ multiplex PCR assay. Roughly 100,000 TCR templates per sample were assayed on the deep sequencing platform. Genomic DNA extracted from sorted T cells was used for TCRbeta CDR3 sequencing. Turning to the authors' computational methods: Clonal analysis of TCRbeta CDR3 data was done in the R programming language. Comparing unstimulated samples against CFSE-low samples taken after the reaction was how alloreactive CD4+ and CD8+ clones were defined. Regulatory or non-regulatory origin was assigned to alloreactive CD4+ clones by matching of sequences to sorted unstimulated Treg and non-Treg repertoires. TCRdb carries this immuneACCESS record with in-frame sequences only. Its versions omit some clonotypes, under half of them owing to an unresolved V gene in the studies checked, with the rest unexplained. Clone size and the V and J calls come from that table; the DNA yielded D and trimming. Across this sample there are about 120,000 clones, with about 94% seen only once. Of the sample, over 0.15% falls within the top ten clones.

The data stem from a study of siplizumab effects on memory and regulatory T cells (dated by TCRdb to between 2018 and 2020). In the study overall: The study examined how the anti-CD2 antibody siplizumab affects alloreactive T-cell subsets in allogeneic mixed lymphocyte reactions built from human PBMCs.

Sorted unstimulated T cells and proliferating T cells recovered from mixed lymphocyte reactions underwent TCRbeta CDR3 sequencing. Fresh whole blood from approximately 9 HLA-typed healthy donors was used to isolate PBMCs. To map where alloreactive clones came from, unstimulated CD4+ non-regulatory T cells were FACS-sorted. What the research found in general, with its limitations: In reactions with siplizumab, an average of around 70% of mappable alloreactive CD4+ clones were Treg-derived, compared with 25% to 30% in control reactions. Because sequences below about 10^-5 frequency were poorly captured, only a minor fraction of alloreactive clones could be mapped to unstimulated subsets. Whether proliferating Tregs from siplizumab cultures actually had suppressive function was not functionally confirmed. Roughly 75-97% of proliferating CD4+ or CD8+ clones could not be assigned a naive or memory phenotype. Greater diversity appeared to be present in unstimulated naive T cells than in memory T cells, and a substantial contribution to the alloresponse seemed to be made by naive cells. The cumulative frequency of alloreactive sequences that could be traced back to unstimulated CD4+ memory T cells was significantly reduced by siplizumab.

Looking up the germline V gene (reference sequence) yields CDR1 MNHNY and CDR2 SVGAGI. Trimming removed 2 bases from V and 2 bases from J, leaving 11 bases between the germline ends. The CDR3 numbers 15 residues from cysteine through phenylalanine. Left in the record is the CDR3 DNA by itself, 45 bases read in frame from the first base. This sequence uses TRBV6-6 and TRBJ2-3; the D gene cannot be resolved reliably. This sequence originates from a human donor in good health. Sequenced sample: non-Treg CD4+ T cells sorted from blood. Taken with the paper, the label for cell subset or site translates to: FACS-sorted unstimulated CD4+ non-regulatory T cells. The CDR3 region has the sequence CASSYRWETTDTQYF. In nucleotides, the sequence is TGTGCCAGCAGTTACCGCTGGGAAACCACAGATACGCAGTATTTT.